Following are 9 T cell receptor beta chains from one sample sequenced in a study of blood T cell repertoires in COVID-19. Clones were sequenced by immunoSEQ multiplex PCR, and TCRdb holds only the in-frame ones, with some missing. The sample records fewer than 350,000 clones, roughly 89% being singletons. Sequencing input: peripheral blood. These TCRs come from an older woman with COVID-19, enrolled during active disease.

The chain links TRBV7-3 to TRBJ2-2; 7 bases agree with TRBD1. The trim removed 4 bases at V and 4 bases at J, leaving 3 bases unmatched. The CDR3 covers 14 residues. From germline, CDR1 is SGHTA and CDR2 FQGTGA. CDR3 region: CASSYRGGTGELFF. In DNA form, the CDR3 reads TGTGCCAGCAGCTACAGGGGCGGCACCGGGGAGCTGTTTTTT.

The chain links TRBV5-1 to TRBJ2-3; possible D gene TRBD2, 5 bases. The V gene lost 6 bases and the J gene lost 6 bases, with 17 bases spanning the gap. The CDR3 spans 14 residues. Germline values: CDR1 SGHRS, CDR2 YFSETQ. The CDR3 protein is CASKAGELADTQYF. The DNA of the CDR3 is TGCGCCAGCAAGGCGGGCGAGCTCGCGGATACGCAGTATTTT. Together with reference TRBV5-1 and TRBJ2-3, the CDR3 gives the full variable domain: KAGVTQTPRYLIKTRGQQVTLSCSPISGHRSVSWYQQTPGQGLQFLFEYFSETQRNKGNFPGRFSGRQFSNSRSEMNVSTLELGDSALYLCASKAGELADTQYFGPGTRLTVL.

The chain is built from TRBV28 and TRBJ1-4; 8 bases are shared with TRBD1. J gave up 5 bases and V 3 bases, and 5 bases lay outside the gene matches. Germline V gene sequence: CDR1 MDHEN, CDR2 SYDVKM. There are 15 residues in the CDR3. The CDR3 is CASSFAGGRNEKLFF. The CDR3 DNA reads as TGTGCCAGCAGTTTCGCAGGGGGCAGAAATGAAAAACTGTTTTTT.

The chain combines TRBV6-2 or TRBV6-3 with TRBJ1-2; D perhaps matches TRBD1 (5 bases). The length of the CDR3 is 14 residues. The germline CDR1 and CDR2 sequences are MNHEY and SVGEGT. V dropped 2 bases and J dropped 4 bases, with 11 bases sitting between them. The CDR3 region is CASSYGAGRYGYTF. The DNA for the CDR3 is TGTGCCAGCAGTTACGGGGCCGGCCGCTATGGCTACACCTTC.

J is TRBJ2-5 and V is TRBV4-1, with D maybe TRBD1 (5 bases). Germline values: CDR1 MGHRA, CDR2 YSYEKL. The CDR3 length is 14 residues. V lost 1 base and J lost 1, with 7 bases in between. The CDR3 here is CASSQVGVQETQYF. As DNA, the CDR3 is TGCGCCAGCAGCCAAGTAGGGGTCCAAGAGACCCAGTACTTC.

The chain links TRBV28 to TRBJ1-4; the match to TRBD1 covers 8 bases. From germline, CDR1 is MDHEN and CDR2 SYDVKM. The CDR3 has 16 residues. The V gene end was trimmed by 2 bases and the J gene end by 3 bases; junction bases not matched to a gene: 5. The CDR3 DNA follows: TGTGCCAGCAGTTTACAGGGGGCGGCTTCTAATGAAAAACTGTTTTTT. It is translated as CASSLQGAASNEKLFF.

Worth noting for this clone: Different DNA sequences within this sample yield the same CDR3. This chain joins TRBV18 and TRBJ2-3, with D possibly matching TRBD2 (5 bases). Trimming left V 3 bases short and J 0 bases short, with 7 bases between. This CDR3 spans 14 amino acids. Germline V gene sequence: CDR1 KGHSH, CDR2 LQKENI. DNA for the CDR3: TGTGCCAGCTCACCGACGGGGAGCACAGATACGCAGTATTTT. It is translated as CASSPTGSTDTQYF.

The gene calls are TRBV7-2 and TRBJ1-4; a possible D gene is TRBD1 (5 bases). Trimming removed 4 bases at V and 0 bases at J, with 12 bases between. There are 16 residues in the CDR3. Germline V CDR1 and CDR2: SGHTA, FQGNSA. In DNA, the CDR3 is TGTGCCAGCAGCTCTCAGGGATTTGCAACTAATGAAAAACTGTTTTTT. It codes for CASSSQGFATNEKLFF. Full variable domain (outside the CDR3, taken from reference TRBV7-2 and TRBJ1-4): GAGVSQSPSNKVTEKGKDVELRCDPISGHTALYWYRQSLGQGLEFLIYFQGNSAPDKSGLPSDRFSAERTGGSVSTLTIQRTQQEDSAVYLCASSSQGFATNEKLFFGSGTQLSVL.

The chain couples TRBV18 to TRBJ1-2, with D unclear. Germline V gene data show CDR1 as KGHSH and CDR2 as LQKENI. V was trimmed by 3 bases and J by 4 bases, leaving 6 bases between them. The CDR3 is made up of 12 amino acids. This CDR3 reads CASSPEGYGYTF. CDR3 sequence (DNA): TGTGCCAGCTCACCTGAGGGCTATGGCTACACCTTC.